The 17 T cell receptor beta chains given below trace back to one sample, sequenced in a study of CD8+ T cells in alopecia areata. cDNA prepared by RNA extraction and subsequent reverse transcription served as the template for sequencing. Using immunoSEQ multiplex PCR, the repertoire was profiled, and TCRdb retains in-frame clones only, with some absent. Here the sample spans some 150,000 clones, around 58% being singletons. As to treatment: oral pan-JAK inhibitor, 5-10 mg twice daily. The sample here was CD4+ T cells sorted from blood, taken between weeks 55 and 65, from a patient treated with tofacitinib. These TCRs come from a human donor with alopecia areata.

The rearrangement uses TRBV7-9 and TRBJ2-5, with a possible D match to TRBD1 (6 bases). The CDR3 length is 12 residues. V lost 5 bases and J lost 5, with 9 bases in between. Germline V lookup: CDR1 SEHNR, CDR2 FQNEAQ (reference sequence). This CDR3 is CASSRDRETQYF. The DNA for the CDR3 is TGTGCCAGCAGCCGAGACAGGGAGACCCAGTACTTC.

The rearrangement joins TRBV30 to TRBJ1-1; no firm D call. The germline gives CDR1 GTSNPN, CDR2 SVGIG (reference sequence). V gave up 0 bases and J gave up 7 bases, with 9 bases separating them. The CDR3 length is 12 residues. Written as DNA, the CDR3 is TGTGCCTGGAGTGTATCTCAGATTGAAGCTTTCTTT. Residues: CAWSVSQIEAFF.

The chain uses TRBV11-2 and TRBJ2-7; 9 bases fit TRBD2. The length of the CDR3 is 15 residues. Trimming at V came to 3 bases and at J to 3 bases, leaving 6 bases not matched to a gene. Looked up from germline, CDR1 is SGHAT and CDR2 is FQNNGV. Here the CDR3 DNA reads TGTGCCAGCAGCTTGCTTAGCGGGGGCCGCTACGAGCAGTACTTC. Protein product: CASSLLSGGRYEQYF.

This chain connects TRBV19 to TRBJ2-3; D possibly corresponds to TRBD1 (6 bases). Deletions cut 7 bases from V and 6 bases from J, with 14 bases between. The CDR3 extends over 13 amino acids. CDR1 and CDR2 from the germline V gene are LNHDA and SQIVND (reference sequence). In nucleotides, the CDR3 is TGTGCCAGTACCGCAGCTAGGGGGGATACGCAGTATTTT. This gives the protein CASTAARGDTQYF. Variable domain in full (rest from reference TRBV19 and TRBJ2-3): DGGITQSPKYLFRKEGQNVTLSCEQNLNHDAMYWYRQDPGQGLRLIYYSQIVNDFQKGDIAEGYSVSREKKESFPLTVTSAQKNPTAFYLCASTAARGDTQYFGPGTRLTVL.

This clone has more than one count but fewer than ten. V is TRBV27 and J is TRBJ1-1; D remains ambiguous. The length of the CDR3 is 15 residues. The germline V gene encodes CDR1 MNHEY and CDR2 SMNVEV (reference sequence). Deletions cut 7 bases from V and 1 base from J, with 16 bases between. The CDR3 DNA reads as TGTGCCAGCATCGGGCAGGCCTTGGGGAACACTGAAGCTTTCTTT. It yields the protein CASIGQALGNTEAFF.

The chain couples TRBV7-8 to TRBJ1-5, with 8 bases that match TRBD1. Trimming took 7 bases from V and 0 from J; bases not matched to a gene: 11. This CDR3 comprises 17 residues. The germline CDR1 and CDR2 sequences are SGHVS and FQNEAQ. CDR3 bases: TGTGCCAGCACCAGAACAGGGGGGACCTATAGCAATCAGCCCCAGCATTTT. Its protein is CASTRTGGTYSNQPQHF.

This chain links TRBV5-1 with TRBJ2-1, with 9 positions matching TRBD1. This CDR3 spans 15 amino acids. Losses at the gene ends were 4 bases for V and 7 bases for J; bases not matched to a gene: 9. Germline V CDR1 and CDR2: SGHRS, YFSETQ. CDR3 residues: CASSPQGAGGNEQFF. CDR3 DNA sequence: TGCGCCAGCAGCCCACAGGGGGCCGGGGGGAATGAGCAGTTCTTC.

The CDR3 is CASSTEPGRRNEKLFF. The CDR3 bases are TGTGCCAGCAGCACCGAGCCGGGACGGCGTAATGAAAAACTGTTTTTT. The rearrangement links TRBV7-9 to TRBJ1-4; a weak D match, TRBD1 (5 bases). CDR1 is SEHNR and CDR2 is FQNEAQ in the germline V gene (reference sequence). V was shortened by 5 bases and J by 4 bases, with 17 bases between the two germline ends. The CDR3 length is 16 residues.

This chain connects TRBV29-1 to TRBJ2-1, with D hard to call. Germline V CDR1 and CDR2: SQVTM, ANQGSEA. The V gene lost 2 bases and the J gene lost 4 bases, with 12 bases spanning the gap. CDR3 length: 14 amino acids. CDR3 amino acids: CSVESQLVYNEQFF. For the CDR3, the DNA is TGCAGCGTTGAATCGCAGTTGGTATACAATGAGCAGTTCTTC.

The chain combines TRBV28 with TRBJ1-2; D perhaps matches TRBD1 (5 bases). CDR3 length equals 13 residues. The V end lost 4 bases, the J end lost 3 bases, and 9 bases lay between the germline ends. CDR1 and CDR2 from the germline V gene are MDHEN and SYDVKM. The CDR3 DNA follows: TGTGCCAGCAGTTCAGGGTCGGACTATGGCTACACCTTC. It specifies CASSSGSDYGYTF.

This clone showed up just once. Other DNA sequences in the same sample also yield this CDR3. The chain is built from TRBV5-1 and TRBJ1-1; a weak D match, TRBD1 (5 bases). The germline V and J ends were trimmed by 2 bases and 8 bases, with 10 bases remaining between them. This CDR3 is built from 12 residues. Germline V gene lookup returns CDR1 SGHRS and CDR2 YFSETQ. The DNA for the CDR3 is TGCGCCAGCAGCTTAGAGAGGACAGAAGCTTTCTTT. Translated, it gives CASSLERTEAFF.

V is TRBV15 and J is TRBJ1-4; 8 bases align to TRBD1. Germline CDR1 and CDR2: LNHNV and YYDKDF (reference sequence). This CDR3 spans 18 amino acids. Trimming at V came to 1 base and at J to 9 bases, leaving 16 bases not matched to a gene. CDR3 sequence reads: CATSRAQGARTGSQKLFF. Written as DNA, the CDR3 is TGTGCCACCAGCAGAGCCCAGGGGGCGCGAACTGGAAGCCAAAAACTGTTTTTT.

This chain joins TRBV7-6 and TRBJ2-2; D gene unclear. The CDR3 extends over 14 amino acids. V was clipped by 1 base and J by 2 bases, with 5 bases between them. Looked up from germline, CDR1 is SGHVS and CDR2 is FNYEAQ. The CDR3 here is CASSLVDNTGELFF. Here the CDR3 DNA reads TGTGCCAGCAGCTTAGTCGACAACACCGGGGAGCTGTTTTTT.

Only one count was recorded for this clone. The chain recombines TRBV18 with TRBJ2-1, with D tentatively TRBD2 (6 bases). Trimming shortened V by 4 bases and J by 9 bases, and 10 bases separated the two germline ends. The CDR3 is made up of 12 amino acids. Germline V gives CDR1 KGHSH, CDR2 LQKENI. The CDR3 sequence: CASSLGGFEQFF. The CDR3 nucleotides read TGTGCCAGCTCACTCGGGGGATTTGAGCAGTTCTTC.

This clone was seen a few times. This chain uses TRBV7-6 with TRBJ2-7; possibly TRBD2 for D (6 bases). Trimming shortened V by 5 bases and J by 7 bases, and 15 bases separated the two germline ends. The germline V gene has CDR1 SGHVS and CDR2 FNYEAQ. The CDR3 covers 13 residues. CDR3 nucleotide sequence: TGTGCCAGCAGCCTAGGGAGGACGGGAGAGCAGTACTTC. The encoded protein is CASSLGRTGEQYF.

This clone was seen once. The chain carries TRBV27 and TRBJ1-2; D not resolved. The V end lost 2 bases, the J end lost 0 bases, and 7 bases lay between the germline ends. This CDR3 is built from 14 residues. The germline gives CDR1 MNHEY, CDR2 SMNVEV (reference sequence). The CDR3 protein is CASSLTPSNYGYTF. DNA of the CDR3: TGTGCCAGCAGTTTAACCCCATCTAACTATGGCTACACCTTC.

The chain couples TRBV30 to TRBJ1-4; D uncertain. CDR3 size: 13 residues. V was trimmed by 2 bases and J by 3 bases, leaving 7 bases between them. Germline loops: CDR1 GTSNPN, CDR2 SVGIG (reference sequence). Here the CDR3 DNA reads TGTGCCTGGAGTATGCAAGCTAATGAAAAACTGTTTTTT. It encodes CAWSMQANEKLFF.